These 21 T cell receptor beta chains came from one sample sequenced in a study of CXCR3-negative and CXCR3-positive naive CD8 T cells. Broader study findings: CXCR3-positive naive cells had more hydrophobic TRB CDR3s than CXCR3-negative naive cells.

In preparing the TRB cDNA libraries, 5' RACE with UMI labels was used. TCRdb re-analyzed the 5' RACE reads; it lists each CDR3 protein once, without DNA. In total, the table holds approximately 100,000 distinct CDR3 sequences. Their target antigens are unknown. Sequencing was performed on naive CXCR3+ CD8+ T cells from blood. Noted subset: CD45RO-CCR7+CD27+CD95- naive CD8+ T cells expressing CXCR3 (TNR3+). These TCRs come from a human donor in good health. Some clones in this sample may be carry-over from other donors' samples.

V is TRBV4-1 and J is TRBJ2-3. The CDR3 extends over 16 amino acids. CDR1 is MGHRA and CDR2 is YSYEKL in the germline V gene. CDR3 sequence reads: CASSQEKVIISDTQYF.

The chain couples TRBV24-1 to TRBJ2-1; TCRdb reports TRBD1, a call that lacks DNA to check it against. The CDR3 consists of 14 residues. CDR1 KGHDR and CDR2 SFDVKD come from the germline V gene. Here the CDR3 reads CATSDFAGGNEQFF.

This chain connects TRBV12-3 or TRBV12-4 to TRBJ1-5. This CDR3 is built from 13 residues. CDR3: CASSYDRNQPQHF.

The CDR3 is CASKELLGANVLTF. This chain links TRBV6-5 with TRBJ2-6. The CDR3 extends over 14 amino acids. The V gene's germline CDR1 is MNHEY and CDR2 SVGAGI.

The rearrangement links TRBV29-1 to TRBJ1-1; TCRdb designates TRBD1, a call that cannot be tested without DNA. Germline V gene sequence: CDR1 SQVTM, CDR2 ANQGSEA. The CDR3 totals 16 residues. CDR3 residues: CSVEDGRGVLNTEAFF.

The chain uses TRBV5-1 and TRBJ2-4. Germline CDR1 reads SGHRS; CDR2 reads YFSETQ. The CDR3 is 13 amino acids. CDR3 region: CASSSEHENIQYF.

The chain employs TRBV11-2 and TRBJ2-3; TCRdb's assignment of TRBD1 cannot be checked, as there is no DNA. In germline, CDR1 is SGHAT, CDR2 FQNNGV. This CDR3 spans 19 amino acids. The CDR3 here is CASSLGTVWGRSSTDTQYF.

This CDR3 reads CATRLAGGPFNEQFF. The chain recombines TRBV19 with TRBJ2-1; TCRdb picks TRBD2, but there is no DNA to check that call. Germline CDR1 and CDR2: LNHDA and SQIVND (reference sequence). The CDR3 extends over 15 amino acids. The full variable domain, completed using reference TRBV19 and TRBJ2-1, is DGGITQSPKYLFRKEGQNVTLSCEQNLNHDAMYWYRQDPGQGLRLIYYSQIVNDFQKGDIAEGYSVSREKKESFPLTVTSAQKNPTAFYLCATRLAGGPFNEQFFGPGTRLTVL.

The V gene is TRBV20-1, the J gene TRBJ2-7; TCRdb lists TRBD2, though no DNA is available to test this call. CDR1 and CDR2 (germline): DFQATT, SNEGSKA (reference sequence). The CDR3 covers 17 residues. This chain's CDR3 is CSARDDFRAGALYEQYF.

The chain uses TRBV9 and TRBJ2-7. The CDR3 is 14 amino acids. CDR1 is SGDLS and CDR2 is YYNGEE in the germline V gene. This CDR3 reads CASSVAPSSYEQYF.

The chain carries TRBV20-1 and TRBJ2-3; without DNA, the TCRdb call of TRBD2 cannot be checked. Germline CDR1 is DFQATT and CDR2 is SNEGSKA (reference sequence). This CDR3 region has 15 residues. This chain's CDR3 is CSAEGLAVITDTQYF.

The gene calls are TRBV7-6 and TRBJ1-3. The V gene's germline CDR1 is SGHVS and CDR2 FNYEAQ. The CDR3 has 15 residues. This chain's CDR3 is CASSLGGAFGNTIYF.

The V gene is TRBV18, the J gene TRBJ2-7. CDR1 KGHSH and CDR2 LQKENI come from the germline V gene. The CDR3 covers 15 residues. The CDR3 reads CASSPQGVRSDEQYF.

The V gene is TRBV4-1, the J gene TRBJ2-5; no DNA is available, so the TRBD1 call from TCRdb remains unchecked. CDR1 and CDR2 (germline): MGHRA, YSYEKL. CDR3 length equals 14 residues. Here the CDR3 reads CASSQGTGRETQYF.

This chain links TRBV29-1 with TRBJ2-7; the TCRdb D gene call, TRBD1, has no DNA to confirm it. The germline V gene encodes CDR1 SQVTM and CDR2 ANQGSEA. The CDR3 is made up of 13 amino acids. The CDR3 is CSVEWGRNYEQYF.

The chain carries TRBV29-1 and TRBJ2-5; the TRBD2 assignment by TCRdb is unverifiable without DNA. CDR1 is SQVTM, CDR2 ANQGSEA, per germline. The CDR3 is 12 residues long. CDR3 protein: CSVGLDQETQYF.

V usage is TRBV2 and J usage is TRBJ1-5. Germline lookup yields CDR1 SNHLY and CDR2 FYNNEI. The CDR3 totals 15 residues. The CDR3 is CASSDPRRVGQPQHF. Combining the CDR3 with reference TRBV2 and TRBJ1-5 gives the whole variable domain EPEVTQTPSHQVTQMGQEVILRCVPISNHLYFYWYRQILGQKVEFLVSFYNNEISEKSEIFDDQFSVERPDGSNFTLKIRSTKLEDSAMYFCASSDPRRVGQPQHFGDGTRLSIL.

This chain links TRBV20-1 with TRBJ1-1; TCRdb designates TRBD1, a call that cannot be tested without DNA. This CDR3 has 16 amino acids. The germline V gene encodes CDR1 DFQATT and CDR2 SNEGSKA (reference sequence). CDR3: CSARERGQGPATEAFF.

The chain has TRBV5-8 and TRBJ1-5; TCRdb designates TRBD1, a call that cannot be tested without DNA. Germline V CDR1 and CDR2: SGHTS, YDEGEE. This CDR3 contains 14 residues. This CDR3 reads CASSQWTDNQPQHF.

The chain couples TRBV28 to TRBJ1-2; without DNA, the TCRdb call of TRBD1 cannot be checked. This CDR3 has 13 amino acids. Looked up from germline, CDR1 is MDHEN and CDR2 is SYDVKM. CDR3 sequence reads: CASSLTGDYGYTF.

The rearrangement uses TRBV7-9 and TRBJ2-1; as DNA is missing, the TRBD2 call by TCRdb cannot be tested. CDR1 and CDR2 from the germline V gene are SEHNR and FQNEAQ (reference sequence). The CDR3 spans 13 residues. CDR3 sequence reads: CASTIGSVDEQFF.